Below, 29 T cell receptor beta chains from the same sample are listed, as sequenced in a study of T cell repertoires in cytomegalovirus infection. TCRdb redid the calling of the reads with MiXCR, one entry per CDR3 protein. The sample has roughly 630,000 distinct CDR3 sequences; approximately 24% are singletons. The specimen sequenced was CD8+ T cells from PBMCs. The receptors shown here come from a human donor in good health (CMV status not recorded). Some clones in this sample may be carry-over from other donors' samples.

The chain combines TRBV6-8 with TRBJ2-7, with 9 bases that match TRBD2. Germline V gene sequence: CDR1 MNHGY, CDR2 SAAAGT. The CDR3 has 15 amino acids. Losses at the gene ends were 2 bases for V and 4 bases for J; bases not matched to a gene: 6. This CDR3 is CASSYKAGGSYEQYV. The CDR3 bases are TGTGCCAGCAGTTACAAAGCGGGGGGAAGTTACGAGCAGTACGTC.

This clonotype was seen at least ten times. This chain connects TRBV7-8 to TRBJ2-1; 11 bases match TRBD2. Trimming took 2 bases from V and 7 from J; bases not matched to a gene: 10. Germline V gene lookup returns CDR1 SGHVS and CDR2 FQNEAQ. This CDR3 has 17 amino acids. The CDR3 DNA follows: TGTGCCAGCAGCTTACCATCTAGCGGGGGGTCGGGAAATGAGCAGTTCTTC. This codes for CASSLPSSGGSGNEQFF.

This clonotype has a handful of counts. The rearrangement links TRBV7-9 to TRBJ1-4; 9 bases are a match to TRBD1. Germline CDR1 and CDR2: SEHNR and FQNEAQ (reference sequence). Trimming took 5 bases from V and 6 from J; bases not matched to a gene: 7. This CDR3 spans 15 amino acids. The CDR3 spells CASSGWTGEDEKLFF. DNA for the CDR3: TGTGCCAGCAGCGGCTGGACAGGGGAGGATGAAAAACTGTTTTTT.

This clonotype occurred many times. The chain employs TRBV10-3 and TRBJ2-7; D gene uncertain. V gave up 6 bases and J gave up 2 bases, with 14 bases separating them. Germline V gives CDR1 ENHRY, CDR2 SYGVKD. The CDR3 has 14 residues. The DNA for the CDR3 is TGTGCCATCAGCCCCGAAGGAAAACCCTACGAGCAGTACTTC. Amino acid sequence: CAISPEGKPYEQYF.

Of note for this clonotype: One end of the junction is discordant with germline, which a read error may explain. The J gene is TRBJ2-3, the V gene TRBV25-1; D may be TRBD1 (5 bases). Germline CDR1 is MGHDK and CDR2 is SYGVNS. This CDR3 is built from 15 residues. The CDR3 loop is CANSPPLGGTDTQYF. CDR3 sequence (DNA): TGTGCCAACAGTCCCCCGTTAGGGGGCACAGATACGCAGTATTTT.

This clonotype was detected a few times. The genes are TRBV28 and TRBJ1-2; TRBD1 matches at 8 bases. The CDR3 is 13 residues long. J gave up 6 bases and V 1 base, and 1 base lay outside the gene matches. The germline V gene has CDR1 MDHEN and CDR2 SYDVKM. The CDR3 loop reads CASSLLTGDGYTF. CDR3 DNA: TGTGCCAGCAGTTTATTGACAGGGGATGGCTACACCTTC.

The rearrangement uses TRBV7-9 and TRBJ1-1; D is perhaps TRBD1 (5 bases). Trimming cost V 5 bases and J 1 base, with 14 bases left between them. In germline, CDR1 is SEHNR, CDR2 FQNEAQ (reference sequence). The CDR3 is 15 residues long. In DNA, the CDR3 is TGTGCCAGCAGCCCCCCTACAAGGGGGAACACTGAAGCTTTCTTT. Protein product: CASSPPTRGNTEAFF.

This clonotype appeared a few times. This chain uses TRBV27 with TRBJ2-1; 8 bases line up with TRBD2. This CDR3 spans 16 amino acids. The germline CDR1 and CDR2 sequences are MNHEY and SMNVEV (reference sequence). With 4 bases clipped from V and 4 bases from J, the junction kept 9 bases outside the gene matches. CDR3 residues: CASSSPGTRFYNEQFF. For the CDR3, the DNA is TGTGCCAGCAGTTCCCCCGGGACTAGATTTTACAATGAGCAGTTCTTC.

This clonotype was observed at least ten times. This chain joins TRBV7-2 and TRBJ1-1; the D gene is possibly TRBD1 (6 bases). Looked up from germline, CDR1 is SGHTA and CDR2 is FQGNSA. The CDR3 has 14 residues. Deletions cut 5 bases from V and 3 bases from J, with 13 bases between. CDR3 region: CASSLGQTYTEAFF. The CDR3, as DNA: TGTGCCAGCAGCCTAGGACAGACCTACACTGAAGCTTTCTTT. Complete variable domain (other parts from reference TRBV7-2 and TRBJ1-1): GAGVSQSPSNKVTEKGKDVELRCDPISGHTALYWYRQSLGQGLEFLIYFQGNSAPDKSGLPSDRFSAERTGGSVSTLTIQRTQQEDSAVYLCASSLGQTYTEAFFGQGTRLTVV.

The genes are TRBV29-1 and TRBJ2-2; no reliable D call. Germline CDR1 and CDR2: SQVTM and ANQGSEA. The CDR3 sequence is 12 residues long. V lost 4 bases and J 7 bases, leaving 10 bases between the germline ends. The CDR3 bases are TGCAGCGTTGTTGGGCCGGGCGGGGAGCTGTTTTTT. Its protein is CSVVGPGGELFF.

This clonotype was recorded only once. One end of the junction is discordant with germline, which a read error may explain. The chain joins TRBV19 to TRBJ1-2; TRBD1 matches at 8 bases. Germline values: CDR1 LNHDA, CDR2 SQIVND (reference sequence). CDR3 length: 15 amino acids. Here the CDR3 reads CTSSAISRGHVGYTF. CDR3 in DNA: TGTACCAGTAGTGCGATTTCCAGGGGGCACGTTGGCTACACCTTC.

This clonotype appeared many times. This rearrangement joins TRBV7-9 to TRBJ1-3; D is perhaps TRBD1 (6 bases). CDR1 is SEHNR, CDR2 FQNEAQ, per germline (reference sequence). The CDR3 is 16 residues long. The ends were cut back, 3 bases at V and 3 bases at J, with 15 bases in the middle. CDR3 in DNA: TGTGCCAGCAGCTTCGAACAGGGAGGATATGGAAACACCATATATTTT. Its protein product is CASSFEQGGYGNTIYF.

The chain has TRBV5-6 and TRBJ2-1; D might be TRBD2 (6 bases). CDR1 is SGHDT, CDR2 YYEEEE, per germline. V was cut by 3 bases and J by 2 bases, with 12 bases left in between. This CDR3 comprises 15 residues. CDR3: CASSWGVTAYNEQFF. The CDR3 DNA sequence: TGTGCCAGCAGCTGGGGGGTTACGGCCTACAATGAGCAGTTCTTC.

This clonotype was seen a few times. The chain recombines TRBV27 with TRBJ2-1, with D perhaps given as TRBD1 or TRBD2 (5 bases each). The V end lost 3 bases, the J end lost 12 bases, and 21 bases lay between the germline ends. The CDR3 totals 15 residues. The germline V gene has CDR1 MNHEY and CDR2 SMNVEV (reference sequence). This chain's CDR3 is CASSLGSPGRSRQFF. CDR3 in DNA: TGTGCCAGCAGTTTGGGGTCCCCGGGACGATCAAGGCAGTTCTTC.

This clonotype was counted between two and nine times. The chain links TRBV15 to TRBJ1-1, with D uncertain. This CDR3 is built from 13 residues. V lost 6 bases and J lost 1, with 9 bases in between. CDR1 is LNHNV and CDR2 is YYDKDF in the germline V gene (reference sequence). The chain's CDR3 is CATRRLENTEAFF. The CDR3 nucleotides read TGTGCCACCAGGAGACTTGAGAACACTGAAGCTTTCTTT.

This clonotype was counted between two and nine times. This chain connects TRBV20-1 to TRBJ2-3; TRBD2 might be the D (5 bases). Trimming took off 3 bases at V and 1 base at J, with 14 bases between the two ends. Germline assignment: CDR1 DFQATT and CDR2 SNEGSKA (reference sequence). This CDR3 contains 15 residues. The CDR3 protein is CSASILAGGTDTQYF. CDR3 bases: TGCAGTGCTAGTATCCTAGCTGGGGGCACAGATACGCAGTATTTT.

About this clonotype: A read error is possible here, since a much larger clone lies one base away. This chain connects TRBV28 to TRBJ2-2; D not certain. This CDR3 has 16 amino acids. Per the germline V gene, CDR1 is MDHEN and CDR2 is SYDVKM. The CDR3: CAGSSRNWVNTGELFF. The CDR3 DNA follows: TGTGCCGGCAGTTCCAGGAACTGGGTGAACACCGGGGAGCTGTTTTTT.

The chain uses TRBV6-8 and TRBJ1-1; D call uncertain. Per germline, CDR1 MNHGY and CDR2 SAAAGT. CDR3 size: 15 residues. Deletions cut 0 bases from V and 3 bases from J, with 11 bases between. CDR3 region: CASSYSRAPYTEAFF. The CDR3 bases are TGTGCCAGCAGTTACTCCCGGGCTCCGTACACTGAAGCTTTCTTT.

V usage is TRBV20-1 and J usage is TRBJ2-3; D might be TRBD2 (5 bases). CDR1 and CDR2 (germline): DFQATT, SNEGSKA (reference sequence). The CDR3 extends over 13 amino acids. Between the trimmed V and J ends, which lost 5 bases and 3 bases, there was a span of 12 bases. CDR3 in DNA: TGCAGTGCTGAAGGGCGGGCTACAGATACGCAGTATTTT. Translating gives CSAEGRATDTQYF.

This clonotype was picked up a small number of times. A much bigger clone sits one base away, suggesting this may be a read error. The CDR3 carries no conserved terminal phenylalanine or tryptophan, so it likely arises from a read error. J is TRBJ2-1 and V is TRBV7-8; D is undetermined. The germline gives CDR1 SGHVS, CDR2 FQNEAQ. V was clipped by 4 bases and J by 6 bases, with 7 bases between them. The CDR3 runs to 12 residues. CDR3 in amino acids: CASSWAGNEQFS. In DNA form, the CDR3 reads TGTGCCAGCAGCTGGGCCGGCAATGAGCAGTTCTCC.

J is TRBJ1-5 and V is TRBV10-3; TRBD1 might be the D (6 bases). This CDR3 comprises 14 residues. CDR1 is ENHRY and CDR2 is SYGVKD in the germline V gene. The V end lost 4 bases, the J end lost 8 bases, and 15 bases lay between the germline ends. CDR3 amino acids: CAISGGGRLEPQHF. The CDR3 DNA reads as TGTGCCATCAGTGGGGGGGGCAGGCTGGAGCCCCAGCATTTT.

In nucleotides, the CDR3 is TGCGCCAGCAGCACCCGGAAAGGCCCCTACAATGAGCAGTTCTTC. Amino acid sequence: CASSTRKGPYNEQFF. This chain joins TRBV5-1 and TRBJ2-1, with D unresolved. CDR3 size: 15 residues. In germline, CDR1 is SGHRS, CDR2 YFSETQ. Trimming left V 4 bases short and J 2 bases short, with 13 bases between.

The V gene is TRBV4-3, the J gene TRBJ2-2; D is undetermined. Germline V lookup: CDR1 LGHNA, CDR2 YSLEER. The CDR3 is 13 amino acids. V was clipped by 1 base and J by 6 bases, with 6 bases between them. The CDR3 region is CASSQGLPGELFF. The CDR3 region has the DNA TGCGCCAGCAGCCAAGGTCTCCCCGGGGAGCTGTTTTTT.

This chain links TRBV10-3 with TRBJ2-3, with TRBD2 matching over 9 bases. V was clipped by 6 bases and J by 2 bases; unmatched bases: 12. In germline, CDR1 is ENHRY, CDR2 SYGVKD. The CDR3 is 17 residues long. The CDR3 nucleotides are TGTGCCATCAGAGTCCGACCTAGCGGGGAGATCACAGATACGCAGTATTTT. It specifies CAIRVRPSGEITDTQYF.

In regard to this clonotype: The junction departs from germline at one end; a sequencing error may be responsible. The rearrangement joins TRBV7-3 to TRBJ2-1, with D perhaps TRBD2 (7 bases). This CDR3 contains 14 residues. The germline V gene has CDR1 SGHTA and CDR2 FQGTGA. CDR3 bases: TGTGCCAACAGCCCCGGGGGCGGGGGCAATGAGCAGTTCTTC. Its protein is CANSPGGGGNEQFF.

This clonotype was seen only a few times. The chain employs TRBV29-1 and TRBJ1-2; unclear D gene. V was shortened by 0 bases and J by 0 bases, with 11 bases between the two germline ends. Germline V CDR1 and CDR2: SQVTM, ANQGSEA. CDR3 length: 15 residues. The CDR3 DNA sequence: TGCAGCGTTGAAGAGTTCGGACCCCCTAACTATGGCTACACCTTC. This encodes CSVEEFGPPNYGYTF.

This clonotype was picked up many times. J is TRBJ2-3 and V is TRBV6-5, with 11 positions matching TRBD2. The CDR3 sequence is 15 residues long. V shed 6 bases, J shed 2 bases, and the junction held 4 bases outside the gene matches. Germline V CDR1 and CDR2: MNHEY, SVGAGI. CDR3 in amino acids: CASSLLAGVTDTQYF. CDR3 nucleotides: TGTGCCAGCAGCTTACTAGCGGGAGTCACAGATACGCAGTATTTT.

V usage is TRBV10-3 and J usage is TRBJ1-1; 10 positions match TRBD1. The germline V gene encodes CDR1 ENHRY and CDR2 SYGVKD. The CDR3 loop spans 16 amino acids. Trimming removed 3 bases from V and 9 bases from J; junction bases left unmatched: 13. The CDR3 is CAISEPGQGERGKAFF. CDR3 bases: TGTGCCATCAGTGAACCCGGACAGGGGGAGAGGGGTAAAGCTTTCTTT.

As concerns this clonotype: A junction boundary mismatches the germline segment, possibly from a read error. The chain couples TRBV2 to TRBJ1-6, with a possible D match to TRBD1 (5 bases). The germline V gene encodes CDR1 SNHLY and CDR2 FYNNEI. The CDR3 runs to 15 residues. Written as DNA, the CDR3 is TGTGCCAGCAGGCAGGGTAACTCCTATAATTCGCCCCTCCACTTT. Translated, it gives CASRQGNSYNSPLHF.